This T cell receptor (beta chain) was retrieved from a study of blood T cells in healthy people across ages. The authors ran a second PCR of 7 to 11 cycles using a sample-barcoded 5' primer and a J-beta primer mix. One entry per CDR3 protein results from TCRdb running MiXCR on the 5' RACE reads. The sample consists of about 970,000 distinct CDR3 sequences, roughly 51% of them appearing once. CDR3 size: 16 residues. J lost 8 bases, V lost 3 bases, and 8 bases had no gene match. Per germline, CDR1 SGDLS and CDR2 YYNGEE. There are a few counts of this clonotype. Antigen: not known. Study-wide results and limits: Those diversity estimates obtained from one million T cells were thought to be underestimates.

Donors each provided roughly 9.6 milliliters of peripheral blood. The sequenced material came from blood. The chain combines TRBV9 with TRBJ2-2; 12 nucleotides agree with TRBD2. The receptor comes from a woman in her sixties in good health. CDR3 amino acids: CASSGPSGRAGGELFF. DNA for the CDR3: TGTGCCAGCAGCGGTCCTAGCGGGAGGGCCGGAGGGGAGCTGTTTTTT.